These 21 T cell receptor beta chains came from one sample sequenced in a study of cytomegalovirus exposure and HLA in healthy donors. In the PCR, 60 Vbeta and 13 Jbeta primers were used. Only in-frame clones appear in the TCRdb table, and some are missing; sequencing was by immunoSEQ multiplex PCR. The sample holds tens of thousands of clones; more than 80% are singletons and the top ten take around 3.2%. The sample consisted of PBMCs. Receptors originate from a woman under 40 in good health and CMV-seronegative.

The chain links TRBV2 to TRBJ2-1; TRBD2 aligns across 10 bases. Germline-derived CDR1 and CDR2 are SNHLY and FYNNEI. The CDR3 sequence is 16 residues long. V lost 6 bases, J lost 2 bases, and 7 bases stayed unmatched. CDR3 sequence reads: CASRPYLAGAYNEQFF. The CDR3 DNA is TGTGCCAGCAGACCCTACCTAGCGGGGGCCTACAATGAGCAGTTCTTC.

The chain couples TRBV9 to TRBJ2-1, with 8 bases identical to TRBD1. The V segment lost 3 bases and the J segment 3 bases; nucleotides outside the gene matches: 2. The CDR3 is 14 residues long. Germline CDR1 is SGDLS and CDR2 is YYNGEE. The CDR3 is CASSEGQGYNEQFF. DNA for the CDR3: TGTGCCAGCAGCGAAGGACAGGGCTACAATGAGCAGTTCTTC.

The chain has TRBV6-5 and TRBJ1-6; D possibly corresponds to TRBD1 (6 bases). In germline, CDR1 is MNHEY, CDR2 SVGAGI. V was cut by 6 bases and J by 9 bases, with 15 bases left in between. The CDR3 has 14 residues. CDR3 residues: CASRPGDGISPLHF. In DNA, the CDR3 is TGTGCCAGCAGACCAGGGGATGGGATTTCACCCCTCCACTTT.

A single count supports this clone. This chain connects TRBV4-3 to TRBJ1-1, with D unclear. This CDR3 spans 16 amino acids. The V end was cut by 1 base, the J end by 0 bases, with 12 bases between. In germline, CDR1 is LGHNA, CDR2 YSLEER. CDR3: CASSQGSGSLNTEAFF. The CDR3 DNA reads TGCGCCAGCAGCCAAGGGTCGGGGTCCCTGAACACTGAAGCTTTCTTT.

J is TRBJ2-5 and V is TRBV19; 7 bases map to TRBD1. The CDR3 is made up of 13 amino acids. Germline V CDR1 and CDR2: LNHDA, SQIVND (reference sequence). V lost 4 bases, J lost 5 bases, and 4 bases stayed unmatched. The CDR3 spells CASSTGGIETQYF. The DNA of the CDR3 is TGTGCCAGTAGTACAGGGGGAATCGAGACCCAGTACTTC.

This chain uses TRBV7-8 with TRBJ2-5; 9 positions agree with TRBD1. Germline V gives CDR1 SGHVS, CDR2 FQNEAQ. The CDR3 extends over 16 amino acids. With 5 bases clipped from V and 1 base from J, the junction kept 8 bases outside the gene matches. The CDR3 sequence: CASSTIPDRGQETQYF. DNA for the CDR3: TGTGCCAGCAGCACAATACCGGACAGGGGCCAAGAGACCCAGTACTTC.

This clone has a handful of counts. V gene TRBV5-1 combines with J gene TRBJ2-3; D unresolved. Trimming cost V 0 bases and J 3 bases, with 11 bases left between them. This CDR3 is built from 15 residues. Germline V lookup: CDR1 SGHRS, CDR2 YFSETQ. CDR3 residues: CASSLGIRVTDTQYF. CDR3 sequence (DNA): TGCGCCAGCAGCTTGGGTATCCGGGTTACAGATACGCAGTATTTT.

This clone was observed a handful of times. Here the CDR3 reads CASSQPTALAVLTIQYF. In nucleotides, the CDR3 is TGCGCCAGCAGCCAACCCACCGCACTAGCGGTCCTTACCATTCAGTACTTC. V and J are TRBV4-1 and TRBJ2-4, with 8 bases fitting TRBD2. V shed 2 bases, J shed 9 bases, and the junction held 15 bases outside the gene matches. Germline lookup yields CDR1 MGHRA and CDR2 YSYEKL. The CDR3 is 17 amino acids.

J is TRBJ1-2 and V is TRBV7-9, with D uncertain. Trimming shortened V by 8 bases and J by 3 bases, and 10 bases separated the two germline ends. The CDR3 length is 12 residues. Germline V gives CDR1 SEHNR, CDR2 FQNEAQ (reference sequence). The DNA of the CDR3 is TGTGCCAGCGTTCGCAGCGACTATGGCTACACCTTC. Encoded protein: CASVRSDYGYTF.

This clone was picked up a small number of times. V gene TRBV27 combines with J gene TRBJ2-7; D is possibly TRBD1 (5 bases). Germline V gives CDR1 MNHEY, CDR2 SMNVEV (reference sequence). The CDR3 covers 16 residues. Trimming removed 2 bases at V and 2 bases at J, with 16 bases between. The CDR3 reads CASSLKRGFIPYEQYF. DNA of the CDR3: TGTGCCAGCAGTTTAAAAAGGGGATTCATACCCTACGAGCAGTACTTC.

This rearrangement joins TRBV5-4 to TRBJ1-1; D gene unclear. This CDR3 spans 12 amino acids. From germline, CDR1 is SGHNT and CDR2 YYREEE (reference sequence). With 5 bases removed from V and 1 base from J, the gap between germline ends came to 6 bases. For the CDR3, the DNA is TGTGCCAGCAGAAACGGGAACACTGAAGCTTTCTTT. This encodes CASRNGNTEAFF.

The chain is built from TRBV14 and TRBJ1-1; maybe TRBD1 (6 bases). With 1 base removed from V and 5 bases from J, the gap between germline ends came to 14 bases. CDR3 size: 15 residues. Germline CDR1 SGHDN, CDR2 FVKESK. This CDR3 is CASSQVQGSRTEAFF. The CDR3 DNA is TGTGCCAGCAGCCAAGTGCAGGGGAGTAGGACTGAAGCTTTCTTT.

In its sample, this clone was seen once. The chain combines TRBV28 with TRBJ1-6, with D possibly TRBD1 on 6 matching bases. This CDR3 region has 16 residues. In germline, CDR1 is MDHEN, CDR2 SYDVKM. The V end lost 4 bases, the J end lost 1 base, and 11 bases lay between the germline ends. This chain's CDR3 is CASSSTGSSYNSPLHF. CDR3 bases: TGTGCCAGCAGTTCAACAGGGTCTTCCTATAATTCACCCCTCCACTTT. Using reference TRBV28 and TRBJ1-6 for the parts outside the CDR3, the full variable domain is DVKVTQSSRYLVKRTGEKVFLECVQDMDHENMFWYRQDPGLGLRLIYFSYDVKMKEKGDIPEGYSVSREKKERFSLILESASTNQTSMYLCASSSTGSSYNSPLHFGNGTRLTVT.

The rearrangement joins TRBV13 to TRBJ1-2, with 10 bases lining up with TRBD1. CDR1 is PRHDT, CDR2 FYEKMQ, per germline (reference sequence). This CDR3 is 16 amino acids long. Unmatched junction bases numbered 5, after V lost 2 bases and J lost 2 bases. The CDR3 region has the DNA TGTGCCAGCAGCTTATTAGGGACAGGGGCAAACTATGGCTACACCTTC. Its translation: CASSLLGTGANYGYTF. Full variable domain (outside the CDR3, taken from reference TRBV13 and TRBJ1-2): AAGVIQSPRHLIKEKRETATLKCYPIPRHDTVYWYQQGPGQDPQFLISFYEKMQSDKGSIPDRFSAQQFSDYHSELNMSSLELGDSALYFCASSLLGTGANYGYTFGSGTRLTVV.

This CDR3 reads CASSVVGQGAAGELFF. CDR3 nucleotides: TGTGCCAGCAGCGTAGTTGGACAGGGGGCGGCCGGGGAGCTGTTTTTT. V is TRBV9 and J is TRBJ2-2, with 11 bases fitting TRBD1. V lost 0 bases, J lost 6 bases, and 4 bases stayed unmatched. The CDR3 has 16 amino acids. The germline V gene encodes CDR1 SGDLS and CDR2 YYNGEE.

The rearrangement uses TRBV9 and TRBJ2-5, with 8 bases that match TRBD2. CDR3 length: 14 residues. J gave up 4 bases and V 3 bases, and 5 bases lay outside the gene matches. Germline assignment: CDR1 SGDLS and CDR2 YYNGEE. The CDR3 protein is CASSGLTSVETQYF. CDR3 bases: TGTGCCAGCAGCGGGCTGACTAGCGTAGAGACCCAGTACTTC. The full variable domain, its missing parts supplied by reference TRBV9 and TRBJ2-5, is DSGVTQTPKHLITATGQRVTLRCSPRSGDLSVYWYQQSLDQGLQFLIQYYNGEERAKGNILERFSAQQFPDLHSELNLSSLELGDSALYFCASSGLTSVETQYFGPGTRLLVL.

The rearrangement joins TRBV6-6 to TRBJ2-7, with 9 positions matching TRBD1. This CDR3 contains 16 residues. Looked up from germline, CDR1 is MNHNY and CDR2 is SVGAGI (reference sequence). V shed 0 bases and J 6 bases; nucleotides not matched to a gene: 9. The CDR3 protein is CASSYSPGQGVAEQYF. For the CDR3, the DNA is TGTGCCAGCAGTTACTCTCCGGGACAGGGTGTCGCCGAGCAGTACTTC.

The count of this clone is one. The J gene is TRBJ1-6, the V gene TRBV7-2, with unresolved D. The CDR3 contains 14 residues. V was shortened by 2 bases and J by 10 bases, with 12 bases between the two germline ends. Looked up from germline, CDR1 is SGHTA and CDR2 is FQGNSA. CDR3 sequence (DNA): TGTGCCAGCAGCTTAAGAAAGGGAGAATCACCCCTCCACTTT. This sequence encodes CASSLRKGESPLHF. The full variable domain, in which reference TRBV7-2 and TRBJ1-6 provide the parts outside the CDR3, is GAGVSQSPSNKVTEKGKDVELRCDPISGHTALYWYRQSLGQGLEFLIYFQGNSAPDKSGLPSDRFSAERTGGSVSTLTIQRTQQEDSAVYLCASSLRKGESPLHFGNGTRLTVT.

The rearrangement joins TRBV29-1 to TRBJ1-1, with D unresolved. The CDR3 is 12 residues long. CDR1 SQVTM and CDR2 ANQGSEA come from the germline V gene. V gave up 7 bases and J gave up 0 bases, with 9 bases separating them. The CDR3 DNA reads as TGCAGCGCCGGCGGAGTGAACACTGAAGCTTTCTTT. Its translation: CSAGGVNTEAFF.

The chain links TRBV4-3 to TRBJ1-3, with a tentative D call TRBD1 (6 bases). The CDR3 is made up of 15 amino acids. Germline CDR1 and CDR2: LGHNA and YSLEER. Trimming shortened V by 2 bases and J by 4 bases, and 12 bases separated the two germline ends. The chain's CDR3 is CASSQPDRAGNTIYF. CDR3 nucleotides: TGCGCCAGCAGCCAACCGGACAGAGCCGGAAACACCATATATTTT.

This chain connects TRBV6-5 to TRBJ2-5, with D unresolved. V was trimmed by 2 bases and J by 5 bases, leaving 15 bases between them. Germline V gene lookup returns CDR1 MNHEY and CDR2 SVGAGI. This CDR3 contains 15 residues. The CDR3 bases are TGTGCCAGCAGTTACGGTATTGGTGAGTCGGAGACCCAGTACTTC. Translation gives CASSYGIGESETQYF.